This T cell receptor beta chain originates from a study of cytomegalovirus exposure and HLA in healthy donors. Findings and caveats of the study: The classifier was said to identify cytomegalovirus status with high specificity and sensitivity.

Profiled with immunoSEQ multiplex PCR; TCRdb holds only in-frame clones, not every one. The sample has tens of thousands of clones; approximately 96% are singletons. Germline V gives CDR1 WSHSY, CDR2 SAAADI. The CDR3 is 12 amino acids. Trimming stripped 7 bases from V and 1 base from J, with 7 bases between. On this clone itself: Its matching antigen is unknown.

This TCR was recovered from a woman between 18 and 29 years old in good health and CMV-seropositive. Input material: PBMCs. The V and J genes are TRBV10-2 and TRBJ1-1; no reliable D call. Written as DNA, the CDR3 is TGCGCCAGCACGTCGGGGAACACTGAAGCTTTCTTT. This codes for CASTSGNTEAFF.